This TCR beta chain came from a study of T-cell reconstitution after alpha-beta-depleted transplantation in children. After removal of 5 bases from V and 3 bases from J, the junction contained 9 bases not matched to a gene. CDR1 is SQVTM and CDR2 is ANQGSEA in the germline V gene. The CDR3 covers 14 residues. This clonotype was counted ten times or more. Library preparation (for TCRbeta) was performed with unique molecular identifiers. In TCRdb, the PCR reads were re-called with MiXCR into one record per CDR3 protein. Here the sample spans hundreds of thousands of distinct CDR3 sequences, under 13% being singletons.

The origin of this receptor is a child under two years old with acute myeloid leukemia, due to receive a stem cell transplant. The starting material was PBMCs, obtained before TCRalphabeta/CD19-depleted stem cell transplant. The chain uses TRBV29-1 and TRBJ2-7, with 8 positions matching TRBD2. CDR3 sequence reads: CSVSAGGLSYEQYF. In nucleotides, the CDR3 is TGCAGCGTTAGCGCGGGAGGACTTAGCTACGAGCAGTACTTC.